These T cell receptor beta chains were read from a single sample in a study of blood T cell repertoires in COVID-19. The data were produced by immunoSEQ multiplex PCR, yet TCRdb's version contains in-frame clones alone and is incomplete. The sample holds about 140,000 clones, roughly 80% seen once. Material: peripheral blood. Every receptor here comes from a woman between 55 and 75 years old with acute or convalescent COVID-19. Each CDR3 is given with its conserved first and last residue. Fields, in order: V gene, D gene, J gene, clone size, CDR3 DNA, CDR3 protein. D genes are given only for firm matches. Clone sizes are given selectively: once, few, many, or a class where the clone is expanded.

TRBV11-3	.	TRBJ2-7	many	TGTGCCAGCAGCTTAGACTTCCCCGAGCAGTACTTC	CASSLDFPEQYF
TRBV9	TRBD2	TRBJ2-7	.	TGTGCCAGCAGCGTAGCAGCGGGAGGTATGACTTACGAGCAGTACTTC	CASSVAAGGMTYEQYF
TRBV28	.	TRBJ2-2	.	TGTGCCAGCAGGGGCAGGCCAAACACCGGGGAGCTGTTTTTT	CASRGRPNTGELFF
TRBV19	TRBD1	TRBJ2-7	.	TGTGCCAGTAGGAAAACTCCGGGACAGGGGCTCTACGAGCAGTACTTC	CASRKTPGQGLYEQYF
TRBV19	TRBD1	TRBJ2-3	.	TGTGCCAGTAGAGGGACAGGGTGGGTCCCTACGCAGTATTTT	CASRGTGWVPTQYF
TRBV28	.	TRBJ1-5	many	TGTGCCAGCAGTTTAGGGCCTTTCCTCCCCCAGCATTTT	CASSLGPFLPQHF
TRBV2	.	TRBJ2-7	.	TGTGCCATCTCGGGTCGGCCCTACGAGCAGTACTTC	CAISGRPYEQYF
TRBV7-9	TRBD2	TRBJ2-5	.	TGTGCCAGCAGCTTGGCGGGAGGGCCGGGAGAGACCCAGTACTTC	CASSLAGGPGETQYF
TRBV6-1	.	TRBJ1-4	.	TGTGCCAGCAGTGAAAGGGGCAGTCATAATGAAAAACTGTTTTTT	CASSERGSHNEKLFF
TRBV3-1/TRBV3-2	.	TRBJ2-7	.	TGTGCCAGCAGCCAAGAGCCTGGGGCCGCATCCGGTCACTTC	CASSQEPGAASGHF
TRBV15	TRBD1	TRBJ2-1	.	TGTGCCACCAGCAGAGTAGGGGACAGGGGGACAAATGAGCAGTTCTTC	CATSRVGDRGTNEQFF
TRBV5-4	TRBD2	TRBJ2-7	.	TGTGCCAGCAGCTTGGGGACTAGCGGGAGTTACGAGCAGTACTTC	CASSLGTSGSYEQYF
TRBV19	TRBD1	TRBJ2-7	.	TGTGCCAGTAGTAGGGGACAGGGGGCGCGGGAGCAGTACTTC	CASSRGQGAREQYF
TRBV5-8	.	TRBJ1-1	.	TGTGCCAGCAGCTTGGCGGGAGGACGGACTGAAGCTTTCTTT	CASSLAGGRTEAFF
TRBV3-1/TRBV3-2	TRBD1	TRBJ1-2	.	TGTGCCAGCAGCCAAGCAGAGGGGGCGTCTGGCTACACCTTC	CASSQAEGASGYTF
TRBV5-8	TRBD1	TRBJ1-1	.	TGTGCCAGCAGCTCGCAGGGGGCAGACACTGAAGCTTTCTTT	CASSSQGADTEAFF
TRBV5-1	TRBD1	TRBJ1-1	few	TGCGCCAGCAGCTCGGACAGGGCAAAAGCTTTCTTT	CASSSDRAKAFF
TRBV24-1	TRBD1	TRBJ2-4	.	TGTGCCACCAAGGACAGGGACGGAGAAGGGGTTCGAAACATTCAGTACTTC	CATKDRDGEGVRNIQYF
TRBV5-1	TRBD1	TRBJ2-2	.	TGCGCCAGCGGCCCGGACAGGGACACCGGGGAGCTGTTTTTT	CASGPDRDTGELFF
TRBV4-1	.	TRBJ2-7	.	TGCGCCAGCAGCCAAGATCAACGGAGCTCCTACGAGCAGTACTTC	CASSQDQRSSYEQYF
TRBV5-8	.	TRBJ2-5	.	TGTGCCAGCAGCTTCGGGGGATTTGAGTACGAGACCCAGTACTTC	CASSFGGFEYETQYF
TRBV19	TRBD2	TRBJ2-5	.	TGTGCCAGTAGTAGTGGGGCGGGAGGGGGAAAAGAGACCCAGTACTTC	CASSSGAGGGKETQYF
TRBV28	.	TRBJ1-2	few	TGTGCCAGCAGTTTGGGGACACACCGGGGCTACACCTTC	CASSLGTHRGYTF
TRBV28	TRBD2	TRBJ2-1	.	TGTGCCAGCAGTTCCGCCGGGACTAGCGACAACAATGAGCAGTTCTTC	CASSSAGTSDNNEQFF